The clone carrying this T cell receptor (beta chain) has ten or more counts. Antigen specificity is unknown. The data derive from a study of regulatory T cells in long-lasting Graves disease. This CDR3 has 13 amino acids. Germline loops: CDR1 SGHAT, CDR2 FQNNGV. Trimming removed 5 bases from V and 1 base from J, with 8 bases in between. Study-level findings and limits: With persistent disease, TRBV28, TRBJ1-2 and TRBJ2-5 were the favored segments.

To make TCR beta libraries, researchers used iRepertoire HTBI primers and Arm-PCR of CDR3 regions. TCRdb reanalysed the multiplex PCR reads using MiXCR and keeps one entry per CDR3 protein. Altogether roughly 320,000 distinct CDR3 sequences are present, about a sixth being singletons, with the ten largest covering roughly 29%. The sample's time point: newly diagnosed GD, antithyroid drugs for less than 3 months. Following extraction of RNA from PBMCs, that RNA was used to make the TCR library. These same records also appear under a second study, on T cells in Graves' hyperthyroidism and ophthalmopathy. Per that paper: With the HTBI primer set, the TCR CDR3 went through a first round of RT-PCR. Most thyroid clonotypes that were expanded above 0.001 also turned up in blood.

The V gene is TRBV11-2, the J gene TRBJ2-5, with D maybe TRBD1 (6 bases). Sequenced material: peripheral blood mononuclear cells (PBMCs), taken at new diagnosis, from a patient treated with antithyroid drugs. The clonotype originates from a man aged 40-49 years with Graves disease. Written as DNA, the CDR3 is TGTGCCAGCAGCATGGACAGCCAAGAGACCCAGTACTTC. Translating it yields CASSMDSQETQYF.